Each of the 27 T cell receptor beta chains below was sequenced from the same sample in a study of CD8 T cells in ankylosing spondylitis. TCRdb passed the 5' RACE reads through MiXCR, listing each CDR3 protein once. The sample lists some 140,000 distinct CDR3 sequences; 6% to 8.5% were seen once. Sample: blood, either unsorted or a sorted T cell fraction (not recorded which). These TCRs come from a female donor with ankylosing spondylitis or in good health (not recorded which).

This clonotype was found many times. The V call is TRBV20-1, the J call TRBJ1-1, with D unclear. The CDR3 covers 14 residues. V dropped 3 bases and J dropped 1 base, with 12 bases sitting between them. Germline V gene lookup returns CDR1 DFQATT and CDR2 SNEGSKA (reference sequence). In DNA form, the CDR3 reads TGCAGTGCTAGGGAGAACTCTTGGAACACTGAAGCTTTCTTT. It yields the protein CSARENSWNTEAFF.

This clonotype was observed at least ten times. This sequence joins TRBV30 and TRBJ1-1; 7 nucleotides align to TRBD1. This CDR3 is built from 15 residues. J was trimmed by 1 base and V by 5 bases; bases with no gene match: 10. CDR1 and CDR2 (germline): GTSNPN, SVGIG (reference sequence). The CDR3 DNA follows: TGTGCCTGGGGGGCCCCAGACAGGGAGAACACTGAAGCTTTCTTT. As protein: CAWGAPDRENTEAFF.

For this clonotype: A clone one base away is much larger, so this may be a read error. V is TRBV7-2 and J is TRBJ2-2; no firm D call. The CDR3 extends over 12 amino acids. Germline V gene data show CDR1 as SGHTA and CDR2 as FQGNSA. The CDR3 DNA is TGTGCCAGAAGCTTCGCGGCCGGGGAGCTGTTTTTT. Residues: CARSFAAGELFF.

The rearrangement uses TRBV7-9 and TRBJ2-5; D is perhaps TRBD2 (6 bases). V lost 5 bases and J lost 2, with 15 bases in between. CDR1 and CDR2 (germline): SEHNR, FQNEAQ (reference sequence). The CDR3 runs 15 residues. CDR3 amino acids: CASSPSDYRQETQYF. The CDR3 bases are TGTGCCAGCAGCCCATCGGACTACAGACAAGAGACCCAGTACTTC.

The chain joins TRBV6-2 or TRBV6-3 to TRBJ1-1; a possible D gene is TRBD1 (5 bases). The CDR3 extends over 18 amino acids. Deletions cut 6 bases from V and 5 bases from J, with 28 bases between. The germline CDR1 and CDR2 sequences are MNHEY and SVGEGT. The DNA of the CDR3 is TGTGCCAGCAGCCCCTTGGCTAGGTCATGGGGAAGGGGAACTGAAGCTTTCTTT. Translating gives CASSPLARSWGRGTEAFF.

This clonotype has at least ten counts. The chain links TRBV12-3 or TRBV12-4 to TRBJ2-7; D unresolved. The CDR3 totals 13 residues. Trimming stripped 5 bases from V and 1 base from J, with 9 bases between. CDR3 coding DNA: TGTGCCAGCAGTCCAGGCGAGTCCTACGAGCAGTACTTC. Protein sequence: CASSPGESYEQYF.

This clonotype was seen many times. This chain links TRBV6-1 with TRBJ1-2, with TRBD1 matching over 7 bases. The V gene's germline CDR1 is MNHNS and CDR2 SASEGT. The CDR3 runs to 15 residues. V was clipped by 5 bases and J by 0 bases; unmatched bases: 6. The CDR3 coding sequence is TGTGCCAGCAGTCGAACAGGGGATGCTAACTATGGCTACACCTTC. This encodes CASSRTGDANYGYTF.

The chain recombines TRBV7-9 with TRBJ2-7; D is undetermined. There are 13 residues in the CDR3. Germline CDR1 reads SEHNR; CDR2 reads FQNEAQ (reference sequence). Trimming left V 1 base short and J 4 bases short, with 8 bases between. CDR3 in DNA: TGTGCCAGCAGCTTAGGGACCGAATACGAGCAGTACTTC. Translation gives CASSLGTEYEQYF.

This clonotype was detected many times. This chain connects TRBV18 to TRBJ1-2, with D unclear. With 3 bases removed from V and 4 bases from J, the gap between germline ends came to 9 bases. The CDR3 has 13 amino acids. Germline V gives CDR1 KGHSH, CDR2 LQKENI. CDR3 in amino acids: CASSPDALYGYTF. CDR3 in DNA: TGTGCCAGCTCACCGGATGCCCTCTATGGCTACACCTTC.

The table lists this clonotype with a few counts. Just one base apart from a much larger clone, this may be a read error. V and J are TRBV6-1 and TRBJ2-1, with 7 bases identical to TRBD2. J was trimmed by 0 bases and V by 3 bases; bases with no gene match: 2. This CDR3 comprises 15 residues. The V gene's germline CDR1 is MNHNS and CDR2 SASEGT. CDR3 nucleotides: TGTGCCAGCAGTGAGGGGACTATCTCCTACAATGAGCAGTTCTTC. Protein sequence: CASSEGTISYNEQFF.

This clonotype was recorded many times. J is TRBJ2-7 and V is TRBV4-1; 8 nucleotides match TRBD1. The V segment lost 4 bases and the J segment 7 bases; nucleotides outside the gene matches: 12. Germline V gene sequence: CDR1 MGHRA, CDR2 YSYEKL. This CDR3 has 15 residues. The CDR3 here is CASSPRTGRGGEQYF. For the CDR3, the DNA is TGCGCCAGCAGCCCCCGGACAGGGCGAGGAGGGGAGCAGTACTTC.

This clonotype came up many times. The V call is TRBV5-1, the J call TRBJ2-7; 7 bases align to TRBD1. J was trimmed by 3 bases and V by 0 bases; bases with no gene match: 3. Per germline, CDR1 SGHRS and CDR2 YFSETQ. The CDR3 covers 14 residues. This CDR3 reads CASSLGQGNYEQYF. The DNA for the CDR3 is TGCGCCAGCAGCTTGGGACAGGGTAACTACGAGCAGTACTTC.

There are many counts of this clonotype. This chain connects TRBV3-1 to TRBJ2-6, with 7 bases identical to TRBD1. J lost 0 bases, V lost 1 base, and 18 bases had no gene match. The CDR3 is made up of 22 amino acids. CDR1 is LGHDT and CDR2 is YNNKEL in the germline V gene (reference sequence). This CDR3 is CASSQGRWWRQGPLSGANVLTF. CDR3 nucleotide sequence: TGTGCCAGCAGCCAAGGGCGGTGGTGGAGACAGGGACCTCTCTCTGGGGCCAACGTCCTGACTTTC.

This clonotype has at least ten counts. The rearrangement links TRBV7-3 to TRBJ1-6; D perhaps matches TRBD1 (5 bases). Germline CDR1 SGHTA, CDR2 FQGTGA. Trimming removed 0 bases at V and 7 bases at J, with 13 bases between. The CDR3 covers 16 residues. DNA of the CDR3: TGTGCCAGCAGCTTAACTTCAACGGGGGTGAATTCACCCCTCCACTTT. Its protein is CASSLTSTGVNSPLHF. The whole variable domain, filled in from reference TRBV7-3 and TRBJ1-6, reads GAGVSQTPSNKVTEKGKYVELRCDPISGHTALYWYRQSLGQGPEFLIYFQGTGAADDSGLPNDRFFAVRPEGSVSTLKIQRTERGDSAVYLCASSLTSTGVNSPLHFGNGTRLTVT.

This clonotype was counted ten times or more. The gene calls are TRBV7-9 and TRBJ1-6; TRBD1 might be the D (6 bases). This CDR3 has 15 residues. V was pared by 5 bases and J by 4 bases, with 12 bases between. Germline V gene sequence: CDR1 SEHNR, CDR2 FQNEAQ (reference sequence). CDR3 in DNA: TGTGCCAGCAGCCCGGCGGACAGTTATAATTCACCCCTCCACTTT. It is translated as CASSPADSYNSPLHF.

A note on this clonotype: This may arise from a read error, as a much more abundant clone is one base away. The CDR3 DNA follows: TGCAGTGCTAGAGGTGGCAGTGTGGATGGCTACACCTTC. It encodes CSARGGSVDGYTF. This chain links TRBV20-1 with TRBJ1-2; D uncertain. V lost 1 base and J 6 bases, leaving 12 bases between the germline ends. Looked up from germline, CDR1 is DFQATT and CDR2 is SNEGSKA (reference sequence). CDR3 length: 13 amino acids.

Many counts were recorded for this clonotype. The chain recombines TRBV28 with TRBJ1-5; a possible D gene is TRBD1 (6 bases). There are 15 residues in the CDR3. Trimming pared 4 bases from V and 5 bases from J, leaving 15 bases between. Germline assignment: CDR1 MDHEN and CDR2 SYDVKM. As DNA, the CDR3 is TGTGCCAGCAGTTCGAGGGGGGGGGTGGATCAGCCCCAGCATTTT. It yields the protein CASSSRGGVDQPQHF.

The sample holds many counts of this clonotype. V and J are TRBV30 and TRBJ2-7; D possibly corresponds to TRBD1 (6 bases). The V and J ends lost 2 bases and 5 bases respectively, with 7 bases between them. This CDR3 spans 11 amino acids. Germline V gene data show CDR1 as GTSNPN and CDR2 as SVGIG (reference sequence). CDR3 loop: CAWSRDNEQYF. DNA for the CDR3: TGTGCCTGGAGTCGGGACAACGAGCAGTACTTC.

This clonotype appeared many times. The rearrangement links TRBV18 to TRBJ2-7, with 9 positions matching TRBD1. CDR3 length: 14 residues. Trimming at V came to 3 bases and at J to 2 bases, leaving 2 bases not matched to a gene. Germline V CDR1 and CDR2: KGHSH, LQKENI. The DNA of the CDR3 is TGTGCCAGCTCACCGCGGGACAGGGCCTACGAGCAGTACTTC. The encoded protein is CASSPRDRAYEQYF.

This clonotype has ten or more counts. The chain is built from TRBV18 and TRBJ2-1; 9 bases map to TRBD1. CDR1 and CDR2 from the germline V gene are KGHSH and LQKENI. This CDR3 is built from 17 residues. With V trimmed by 3 bases and J by 0 bases, 6 bases remained unmatched. CDR3 protein: CASSPPWDRVSYNEQFF. In DNA form, the CDR3 reads TGTGCCAGCTCACCGCCCTGGGACAGGGTCTCCTACAATGAGCAGTTCTTC.

This clonotype was seen repeatedly, ten times or more. The chain couples TRBV7-2 to TRBJ1-2, with no clear D. CDR1 is SGHTA, CDR2 FQGNSA, per germline. This CDR3 contains 14 residues. V lost 7 bases and J lost 0, with 12 bases in between. The CDR3 protein is CASTLRVTNYGYTF. The CDR3 nucleotides read TGTGCCAGCACCCTAAGGGTGACTAACTATGGCTACACCTTC.

A few counts support this clonotype. This chain links TRBV7-3 with TRBJ2-2; D ambiguous. Germline assignment: CDR1 SGHTA and CDR2 FQGTGA. V lost 2 bases and J lost 2, with 12 bases in between. The CDR3 is 16 amino acids. CDR3 sequence (DNA): TGTGCCAGCAGCTTAGAGTGGGAATCCAACACCGGGGAGCTGTTTTTT. Translated, it gives CASSLEWESNTGELFF.

This clonotype was counted ten times or more. The chain is built from TRBV12-3 or TRBV12-4 and TRBJ2-3, with 10 bases identical to TRBD1. The CDR3 is 15 residues long. V was pared by 7 bases and J by 4 bases, with 8 bases of the junction left unmatched. CDR3 coding DNA: TGTGCCAGCAAACTGCAGGGACAGGGGCCAGATACGCAGTATTTT. It codes for CASKLQGQGPDTQYF.

J is TRBJ2-3 and V is TRBV11-2, with 7 nucleotides matching TRBD2. The CDR3 is made up of 17 amino acids. CDR1 SGHAT and CDR2 FQNNGV come from the germline V gene. Losses at the gene ends were 2 bases for V and 4 bases for J; bases not matched to a gene: 12. This chain's CDR3 is CASSLLGTRGYADTQYF. The DNA for the CDR3 is TGTGCCAGCAGCTTATTGGGGACGCGGGGGTACGCAGATACGCAGTATTTT. The full variable domain, its missing parts supplied by reference TRBV11-2 and TRBJ2-3, is EAGVAQSPRYKIIEKRQSVAFWCNPISGHATLYWYQQILGQGPKLLIQFQNNGVVDDSQLPKDRFSAERLKGVDSTLKIQPAKLEDSAVYLCASSLLGTRGYADTQYFGPGTRLTVL.

For this clonotype: This may be a read error, as it is one base from a much larger clone. V usage is TRBV7-9 and J usage is TRBJ1-1; D gene ambiguous. Germline V gives CDR1 SEHNR, CDR2 FQNEAQ (reference sequence). The CDR3 runs to 13 residues. This CDR3 reads CTSSVQPETEAFF. CDR3 nucleotide sequence: TGTACCAGCTCCGTACAGCCGGAGACTGAAGCTTTCTTT.

This clonotype was counted ten times or more. The chain has TRBV4-1 and TRBJ1-5, with D unclear. Germline assignment: CDR1 MGHRA and CDR2 YSYEKL. The CDR3 has 15 residues. Between the trimmed V and J ends, which lost 2 bases and 2 bases, there was a span of 10 bases. CDR3 loop: CASSQLGRGNQPQHF. The CDR3 DNA is TGCGCCAGCAGCCAACTAGGGCGCGGCAATCAGCCCCAGCATTTT.

Many counts were recorded for this clonotype. The chain links TRBV4-2 to TRBJ1-4, with D possibly being TRBD1 (6 bases). Germline CDR1 LGHNA, CDR2 YNFKEQ. V dropped 2 bases and J dropped 5 bases, with 12 bases sitting between them. This CDR3 is 15 amino acids long. In DNA, the CDR3 is TGTGCCAGCAGCCAATCCGACAGGTCCAATGAAAAACTGTTTTTT. Translating gives CASSQSDRSNEKLFF.